The clone carrying this T cell receptor (beta chain) has a count of ten or more. No antigen is known for it. Germline V gives CDR1 MGHDK, CDR2 SYGVNS. The CDR3 runs to 15 residues. V lost 2 bases, J lost 6 bases, and 14 bases lay in between. This entry is derived from a study of Graves' ophthalmopathy and Graves' hyperthyroidism. On the study more broadly: Peripheral blood sampling preceded any treatment and occurred at initial diagnosis.

From RNA, the CDR3 regions of TCR beta chains were amplified and sequenced. First-round RT-PCR employed HTBI primers, with a second-round multiplex PCR after it. One entry per CDR3 protein results from TCRdb running MiXCR on the multiplex PCR reads. The table has a few hundred thousand distinct CDR3 sequences, 15% to 20% seen once; the top ten hold more than 1.5%. Study results and caveats: Discrimination between ophthalmopathy and stable hyperthyroidism by a 13-signature model showed 87.88% sensitivity and more than 65% specificity. Progression of ophthalmopathy was predicted by the model with roughly 70% sensitivity and under 85% specificity.

Material for sequencing was peripheral blood. The chain combines TRBV25-1 with TRBJ2-4; the D is unclear. The source is a woman in her late teens or twenties with Graves' ophthalmopathy. CDR3 bases: TGTGCCAGCAGTGAAAGCCCCTTGCCAGCAAACATTCAGTACTTC. This encodes CASSESPLPANIQYF.